Listed here are 5 T cell receptor beta chains from one sample, sequenced in a study of Graves' ophthalmopathy and Graves' hyperthyroidism. Scientists amplified the TCR beta CDR3 regions from RNA transcripts. A first-round RT-PCR used HTBI primers, followed by a second-round multiplex PCR. TCRdb fed the multiplex PCR reads into MiXCR, producing one record per CDR3 protein. The repertoire holds roughly 350,000 distinct CDR3 sequences, with roughly 17% as singletons. The sequencing sample was made of peripheral blood. Every receptor here comes from an adult woman with stable Graves' hyperthyroidism.

Many counts were recorded for this clonotype. The genes are TRBV12-3 or TRBV12-4 and TRBJ2-7; possibly TRBD1 or TRBD2 for D (5 bases each). Trimming removed 10 bases at V and 7 bases at J, with 20 bases between. This CDR3 spans 13 amino acids. CDR3 nucleotide sequence: TGTGCCACCCAACTTGGGGGTGCTGGGGAGCAGTACTTC. This sequence encodes CATQLGGAGEQYF.

This clonotype appeared many times. J is TRBJ2-7 and V is TRBV20-1, with TRBD1 identical over 7 bases. Germline trimming cut 4 bases from V and 1 base from J; bases unmatched to any gene: 10. CDR1 is DFQATT and CDR2 is SNEGSKA in the germline V gene (reference sequence). The CDR3 is made up of 15 amino acids. The CDR3 DNA reads TGCAGTGCTACTAGCTCCGGGACAGTTTCCTACGAGCAGTACTTC. Protein sequence: CSATSSGTVSYEQYF.

The V call is TRBV11-1, the J call TRBJ2-7; no reliable D call. Germline CDR1 reads SGHAT; CDR2 reads FQDESV (reference sequence). CDR3 length: 15 amino acids. V gave up 0 bases and J gave up 2 bases, with 11 bases separating them. CDR3 coding DNA: TGTGCCAGCAGCTTAGCCAGCAGGCAGCCCTACGAGCAGTACTTC. Translating gives CASSLASRQPYEQYF.

The CDR3 sequence is CSARVRGLDQPQHF. DNA of the CDR3: TGCAGTGCTAGAGTCAGGGGGCTGGATCAGCCCCAGCATTTT. This sequence joins TRBV20-1 and TRBJ1-5; 8 positions match TRBD1. Germline CDR1 DFQATT, CDR2 SNEGSKA (reference sequence). The length of the CDR3 is 14 residues. After removal of 1 base from V and 5 bases from J, the junction contained 4 bases not matched to a gene.

This clonotype was seen at least ten times. V is TRBV5-1 and J is TRBJ1-1; maybe TRBD1 (6 bases). The CDR3 contains 14 residues. The ends were cut back, 4 bases at V and 1 base at J, with 11 bases in the middle. The germline CDR1 and CDR2 sequences are SGHRS and YFSETQ. The CDR3 loop is CASSTGQWNTEAFF. The DNA of the CDR3 is TGCGCCAGCAGCACGGGACAATGGAACACTGAAGCTTTCTTT. The whole variable domain, remainder taken from reference TRBV5-1 and TRBJ1-1, is KAGVTQTPRYLIKTRGQQVTLSCSPISGHRSVSWYQQTPGQGLQFLFEYFSETQRNKGNFPGRFSGRQFSNSRSEMNVSTLELGDSALYLCASSTGQWNTEAFFGQGTRLTVV.